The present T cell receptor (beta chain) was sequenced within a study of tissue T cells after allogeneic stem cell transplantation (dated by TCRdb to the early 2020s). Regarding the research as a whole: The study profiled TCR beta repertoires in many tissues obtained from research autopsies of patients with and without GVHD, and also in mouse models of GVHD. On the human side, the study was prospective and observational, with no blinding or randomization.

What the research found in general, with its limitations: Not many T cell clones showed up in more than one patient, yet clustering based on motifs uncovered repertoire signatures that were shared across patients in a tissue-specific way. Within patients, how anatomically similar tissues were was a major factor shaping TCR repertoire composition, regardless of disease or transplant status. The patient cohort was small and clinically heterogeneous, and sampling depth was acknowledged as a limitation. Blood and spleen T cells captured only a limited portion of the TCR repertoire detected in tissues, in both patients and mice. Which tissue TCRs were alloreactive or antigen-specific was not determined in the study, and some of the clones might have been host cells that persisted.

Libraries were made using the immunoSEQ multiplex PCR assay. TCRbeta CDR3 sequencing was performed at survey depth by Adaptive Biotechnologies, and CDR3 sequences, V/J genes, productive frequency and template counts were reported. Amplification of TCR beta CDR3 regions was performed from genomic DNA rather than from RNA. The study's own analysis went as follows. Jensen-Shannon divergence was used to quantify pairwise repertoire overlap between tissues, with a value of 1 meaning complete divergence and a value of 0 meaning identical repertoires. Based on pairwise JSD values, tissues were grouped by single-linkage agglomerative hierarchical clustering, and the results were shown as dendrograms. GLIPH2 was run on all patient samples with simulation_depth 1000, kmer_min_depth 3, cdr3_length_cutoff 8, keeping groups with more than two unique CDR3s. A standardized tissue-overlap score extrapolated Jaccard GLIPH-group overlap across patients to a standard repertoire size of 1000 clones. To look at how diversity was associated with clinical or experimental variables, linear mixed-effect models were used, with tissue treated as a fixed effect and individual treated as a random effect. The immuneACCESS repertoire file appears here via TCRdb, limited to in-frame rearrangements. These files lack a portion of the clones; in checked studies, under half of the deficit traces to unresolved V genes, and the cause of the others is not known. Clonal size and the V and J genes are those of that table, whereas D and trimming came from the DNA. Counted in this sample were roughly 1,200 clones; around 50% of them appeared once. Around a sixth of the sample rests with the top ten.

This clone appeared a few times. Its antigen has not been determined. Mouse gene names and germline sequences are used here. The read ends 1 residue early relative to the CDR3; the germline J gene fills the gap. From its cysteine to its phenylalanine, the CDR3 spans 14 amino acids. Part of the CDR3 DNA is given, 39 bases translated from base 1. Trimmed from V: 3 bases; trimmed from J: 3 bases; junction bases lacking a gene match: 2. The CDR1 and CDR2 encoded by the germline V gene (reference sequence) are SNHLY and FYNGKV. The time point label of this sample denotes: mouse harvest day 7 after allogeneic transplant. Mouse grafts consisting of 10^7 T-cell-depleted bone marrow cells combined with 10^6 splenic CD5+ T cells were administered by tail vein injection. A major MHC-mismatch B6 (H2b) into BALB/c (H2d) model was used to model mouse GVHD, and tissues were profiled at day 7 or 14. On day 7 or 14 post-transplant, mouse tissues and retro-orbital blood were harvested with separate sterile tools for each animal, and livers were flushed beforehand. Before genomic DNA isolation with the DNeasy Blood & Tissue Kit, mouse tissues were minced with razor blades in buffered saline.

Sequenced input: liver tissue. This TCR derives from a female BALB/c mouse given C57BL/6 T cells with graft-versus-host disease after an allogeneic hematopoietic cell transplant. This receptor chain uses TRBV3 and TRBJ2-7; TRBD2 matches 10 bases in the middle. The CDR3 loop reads CASSFGTGVYEQYF. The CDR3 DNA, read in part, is TGTGCCAGCAGCTTCGGGACTGGGGTCTATGAACAGTAC.